This passage covers 13 T cell receptor beta chains from one sample sequenced in a study of T cell repertoires in cytomegalovirus infection. TCRdb recomputed calls from the reads with MiXCR, one row per CDR3 protein. Of around 570,000 distinct CDR3 sequences in the sample, 35% to 50% are singletons; the top ten hold about half. The antigens for these receptors are not known. The specimen was cultured PBMCs, collected from culture after CMV antigen stimulation. Receptor source: a human donor in good health (CMV status not recorded). Some clones in this sample may be carry-over from other donors' samples.

The rearrangement links TRBV5-4 to TRBJ2-1; 9 bases agree with TRBD2. The trim removed 9 bases at V and 6 bases at J, leaving 13 bases unmatched. This CDR3 region has 15 residues. Germline CDR1 SGHNT, CDR2 YYREEE (reference sequence). The CDR3 spells CAIKDGTSTGNEQFF. CDR3 in DNA: TGTGCCATCAAGGACGGGACTAGCACCGGCAATGAGCAGTTCTTC.

This clonotype was detected only a few times. The chain has TRBV7-2 and TRBJ1-3, with D perhaps TRBD1 (6 bases). Trimming pared 6 bases from V and 5 bases from J, leaving 14 bases between. There are 14 residues in the CDR3. CDR1 and CDR2 from the germline V gene are SGHTA and FQGNSA. This chain's CDR3 is CASSFTGFRNTIYF. In nucleotides, the CDR3 is TGTGCCAGCAGTTTCACAGGGTTTAGAAACACCATATATTTT.

The CDR3 sequence: CASSQNSGAEQFF. The DNA of the CDR3 is TGTGCCAGCAGCCAAAATAGCGGGGCTGAGCAGTTCTTC. The V gene is TRBV3-1, the J gene TRBJ2-1; 8 positions match TRBD2. J gave up 9 bases and V 2 bases, and 3 bases lay outside the gene matches. The CDR3 is 13 amino acids. Per germline, CDR1 LGHDT and CDR2 YNNKEL (reference sequence).

V usage is TRBV27 and J usage is TRBJ2-3; possibly TRBD2 for D (6 bases). The CDR3 has 15 residues. Germline CDR1 MNHEY, CDR2 SMNVEV (reference sequence). V lost 3 bases and J 8 bases, leaving 18 bases between the germline ends. The CDR3 is CASSFGPSGRGTQYF. The DNA for the CDR3 is TGTGCCAGCAGTTTCGGCCCCTCAGGGCGGGGTACGCAGTATTTT.

This clonotype was observed a few times. The chain employs TRBV7-2 and TRBJ2-1, with a tentative D call TRBD1 (6 bases). Germline V gives CDR1 SGHTA, CDR2 FQGNSA. The CDR3 has 15 residues. The V end lost 7 bases, the J end lost 5 bases, and 18 bases lay between the germline ends. This CDR3 is CASNPDPGQNNEQFF. The CDR3 DNA is TGTGCCAGCAACCCAGACCCGGGACAAAACAATGAGCAGTTCTTC.

The J gene is TRBJ2-1, the V gene TRBV7-7; TRBD2 matches at 13 bases. Losses at the gene ends were 5 bases for V and 2 bases for J; bases not matched to a gene: 3. The CDR3 consists of 16 residues. Germline V gives CDR1 SSHAT, CDR2 FNYEAQ (reference sequence). In DNA form, the CDR3 reads TGTGCCAGCAGCACCGGACTAGCGGGAGCCTACAATGAGCAGTTCTTC. Amino acids: CASSTGLAGAYNEQFF.

This chain uses TRBV6-5 with TRBJ2-5; D possibly uses TRBD1 or TRBD2 (5 bases each). This CDR3 comprises 17 residues. From germline, CDR1 is MNHEY and CDR2 SVGAGI. V shed 2 bases and J shed 5 bases, with 21 bases lying between them. CDR3 nucleotide sequence: TGTGCCAGCAGTTACAAGGCTGGGGGTGGGCTAAGTGAGACCCAGTACTTC. It yields the protein CASSYKAGGGLSETQYF.

A few counts support this clonotype. The V call is TRBV11-2, the J call TRBJ1-2, with D perhaps matching TRBD1 (6 bases). The CDR3 covers 14 residues. V lost 2 bases to trimming and J lost 8 bases, with 15 bases between them. Germline V gene sequence: CDR1 SGHAT, CDR2 FQNNGV. The CDR3 DNA sequence: TGTGCCAGCAGCTTAACGGGCGGGACAAACGGCTACACCTTC. It specifies CASSLTGGTNGYTF.

The V and J genes are TRBV7-2 and TRBJ2-5; maybe TRBD2 (5 bases). CDR1 is SGHTA, CDR2 FQGNSA, per germline. Trimming shortened V by 5 bases and J by 9 bases, and 13 bases separated the two germline ends. This CDR3 comprises 12 residues. DNA for the CDR3: TGTGCCAGCAGCCCCCGGGGTAGGGCCCAGTACTTC. The encoded protein is CASSPRGRAQYF.

The rearrangement joins TRBV7-6 to TRBJ2-2; D call uncertain. This CDR3 has 13 residues. In germline, CDR1 is SGHVS, CDR2 FNYEAQ. Trimming stripped 8 bases from V and 7 bases from J, with 14 bases between. The CDR3 bases are TGTGCCAGCTCTCCAACGGAAGGCGGGGAGCTGTTTTTT. Amino acids: CASSPTEGGELFF.

The genes are TRBV28 and TRBJ1-5, with 11 positions matching TRBD1. The V gene's germline CDR1 is MDHEN and CDR2 SYDVKM. V lost 4 bases and J lost 7; bases outside the gene matches: 21. The CDR3 loop spans 20 amino acids. This CDR3 reads CASSSPPGTGGLGGEQPQHF. The DNA of the CDR3 is TGTGCCAGCAGTTCACCACCCGGGACAGGGGGACTCGGGGGCGAGCAGCCCCAGCATTTT.

The V and J genes are TRBV6-2 or TRBV6-3 and TRBJ2-7; D not certain. CDR1 MNHEY and CDR2 SVGEGT come from the germline V gene. Trimming pared 0 bases from V and 0 bases from J, leaving 3 bases between. The CDR3 contains 13 residues. This chain's CDR3 is CASSYSASYEQYF. For the CDR3, the DNA is TGTGCCAGCAGTTACTCCGCCTCCTACGAGCAGTACTTC.

V and J are TRBV20-1 and TRBJ2-5, with no clear D. V lost 5 bases, J lost 5 bases, and 9 bases lay in between. This CDR3 spans 11 amino acids. CDR1 and CDR2 (germline): DFQATT, SNEGSKA (reference sequence). CDR3 nucleotides: TGCAGTGCTTGCGAGGTGGAGACCCAGTACTTC. Protein sequence: CSACEVETQYF.